This section outlines one T cell receptor beta chain sequence together with its context. This sample was taken from a study of blood T cell repertoires in COVID-19. Clones were sequenced by immunoSEQ multiplex PCR, and TCRdb holds only the in-frame ones, with some missing. The table records about 230,000 clones, around four fifths of them present only once. The CDR3 has 15 amino acids. The V gene end was trimmed by 2 bases and the J gene end by 9 bases; junction bases not matched to a gene: 10. Germline CDR1 and CDR2: SNHLY and FYNNEI. V usage is TRBV2 and J usage is TRBJ2-1; 7 bases map to TRBD2. The sequencing input was peripheral blood. The source of this sequence is a man aged 40-50 years with active or convalescent COVID-19. CDR3 sequence (DNA): TGTGCCAGCAGTGAAACGGGAGGCGGAAGCGGTGAGCAGTTCTTC. Residues: CASSETGGGSGEQFF.